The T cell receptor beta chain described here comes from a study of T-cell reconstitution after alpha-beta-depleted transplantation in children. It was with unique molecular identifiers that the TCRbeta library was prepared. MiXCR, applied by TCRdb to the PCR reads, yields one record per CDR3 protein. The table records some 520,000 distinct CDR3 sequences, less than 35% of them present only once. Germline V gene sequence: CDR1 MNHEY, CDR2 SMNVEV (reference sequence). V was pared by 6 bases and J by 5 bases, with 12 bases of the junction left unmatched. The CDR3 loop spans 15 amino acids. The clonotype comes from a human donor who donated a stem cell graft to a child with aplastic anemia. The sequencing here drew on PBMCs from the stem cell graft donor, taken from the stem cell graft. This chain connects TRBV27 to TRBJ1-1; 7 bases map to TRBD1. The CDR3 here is CASRDYRGRWTEAFF. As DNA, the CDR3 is TGTGCCAGCAGAGATTACAGGGGAAGGTGGACTGAAGCTTTCTTT.